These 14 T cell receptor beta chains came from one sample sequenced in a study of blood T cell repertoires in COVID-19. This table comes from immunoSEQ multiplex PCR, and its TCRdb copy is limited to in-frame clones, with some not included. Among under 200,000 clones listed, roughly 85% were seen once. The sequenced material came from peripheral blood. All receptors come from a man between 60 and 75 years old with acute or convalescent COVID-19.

Here the CDR3 reads CASSPPGGQLFF. CDR3 coding DNA: TGTGCCAGCTCACCACCGGGAGGGCAACTGTTTTTT. The chain has TRBV18 and TRBJ1-4; unclear D gene. CDR1 is KGHSH, CDR2 LQKENI, per germline. Trimming removed 0 bases at V and 12 bases at J, with 8 bases between. CDR3 length equals 12 residues.

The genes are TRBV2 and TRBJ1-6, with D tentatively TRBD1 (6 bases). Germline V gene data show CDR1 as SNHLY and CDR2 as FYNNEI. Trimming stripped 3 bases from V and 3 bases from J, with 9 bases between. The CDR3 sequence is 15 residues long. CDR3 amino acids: CASSEPRGYNSPLHF. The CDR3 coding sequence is TGTGCCAGCAGTGAGCCCAGGGGCTATAATTCACCCCTCCACTTT. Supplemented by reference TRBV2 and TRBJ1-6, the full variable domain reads EPEVTQTPSHQVTQMGQEVILRCVPISNHLYFYWYRQILGQKVEFLVSFYNNEISEKSEIFDDQFSVERPDGSNFTLKIRSTKLEDSAMYFCASSEPRGYNSPLHFGNGTRLTVT.

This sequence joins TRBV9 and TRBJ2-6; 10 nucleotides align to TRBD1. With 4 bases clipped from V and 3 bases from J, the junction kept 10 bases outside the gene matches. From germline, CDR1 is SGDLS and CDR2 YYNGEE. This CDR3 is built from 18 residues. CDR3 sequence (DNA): TGTGCCAGCAGCAAGCCCGGGACAGGGGTCGGTGGGGCCAACGTCCTGACTTTC. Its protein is CASSKPGTGVGGANVLTF.

The CDR3 nucleotides are TGTGCCAGCAGCTTAACTCGCTACGATACGCAGTATTTT. Amino acids: CASSLTRYDTQYF. The chain combines TRBV7-3 with TRBJ2-3; D uncertain. The CDR3 covers 13 residues. Germline CDR1 SGHTA, CDR2 FQGTGA. V was pared by 0 bases and J by 6 bases, with 7 bases between.

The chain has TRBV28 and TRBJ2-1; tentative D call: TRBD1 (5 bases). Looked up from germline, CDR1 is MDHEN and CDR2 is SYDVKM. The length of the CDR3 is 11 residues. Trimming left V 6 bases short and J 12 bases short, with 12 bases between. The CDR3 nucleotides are TGTGCCAGCAGCGAAGCAGGGCCGCAGTTCTTC. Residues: CASSEAGPQFF.

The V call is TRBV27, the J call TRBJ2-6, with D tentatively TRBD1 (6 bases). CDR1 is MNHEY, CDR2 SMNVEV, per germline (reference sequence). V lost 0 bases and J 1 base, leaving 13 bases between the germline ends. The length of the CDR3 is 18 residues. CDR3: CASSLSHRVGSGANVLTF. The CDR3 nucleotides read TGTGCCAGCAGTTTATCGCACAGGGTTGGGTCTGGGGCCAACGTCCTGACTTTC.

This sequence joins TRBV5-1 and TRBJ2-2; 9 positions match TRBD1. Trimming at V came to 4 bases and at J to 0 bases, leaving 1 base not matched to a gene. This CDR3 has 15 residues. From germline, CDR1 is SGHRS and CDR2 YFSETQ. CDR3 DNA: TGCGCCAGCAGCCGGGACAGGGCGAACACCGGGGAGCTGTTTTTT. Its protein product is CASSRDRANTGELFF.

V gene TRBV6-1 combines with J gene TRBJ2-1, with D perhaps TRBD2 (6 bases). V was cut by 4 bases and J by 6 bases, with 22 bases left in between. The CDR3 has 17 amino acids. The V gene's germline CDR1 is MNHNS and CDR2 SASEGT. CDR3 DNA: TGTGCCAGCAGTGCCCCGTTGCGGGGAGACCCTTTCAATGAGCAGTTCTTC. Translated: CASSAPLRGDPFNEQFF.

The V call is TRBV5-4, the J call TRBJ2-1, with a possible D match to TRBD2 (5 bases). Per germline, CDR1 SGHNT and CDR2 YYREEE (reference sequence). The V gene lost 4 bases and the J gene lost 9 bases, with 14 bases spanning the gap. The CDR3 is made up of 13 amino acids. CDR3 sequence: CASSEGDGLEQFF. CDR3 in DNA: TGTGCCAGCAGCGAGGGCGACGGGCTTGAGCAGTTCTTC.

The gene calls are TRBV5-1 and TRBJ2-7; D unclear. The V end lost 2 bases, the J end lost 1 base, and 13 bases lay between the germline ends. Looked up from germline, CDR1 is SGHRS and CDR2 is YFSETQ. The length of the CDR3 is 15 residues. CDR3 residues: CASSFSGGTSYEQYF. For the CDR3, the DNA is TGCGCCAGCAGCTTTTCTGGCGGAACATCCTACGAGCAGTACTTC.

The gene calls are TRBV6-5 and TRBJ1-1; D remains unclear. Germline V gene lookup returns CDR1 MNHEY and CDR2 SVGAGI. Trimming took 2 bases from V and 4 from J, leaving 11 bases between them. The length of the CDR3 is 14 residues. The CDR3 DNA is TGTGCCAGCAGTTACGGGCAGATCAGCACTGAAGCTTTCTTT. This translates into CASSYGQISTEAFF.

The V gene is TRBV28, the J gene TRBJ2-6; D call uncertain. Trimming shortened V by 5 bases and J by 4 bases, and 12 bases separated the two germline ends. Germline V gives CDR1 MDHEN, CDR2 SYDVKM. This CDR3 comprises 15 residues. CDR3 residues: CASSRLFRGANVLTF. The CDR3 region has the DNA TGTGCCAGCAGTCGACTCTTTCGCGGGGCCAACGTCCTGACTTTC.

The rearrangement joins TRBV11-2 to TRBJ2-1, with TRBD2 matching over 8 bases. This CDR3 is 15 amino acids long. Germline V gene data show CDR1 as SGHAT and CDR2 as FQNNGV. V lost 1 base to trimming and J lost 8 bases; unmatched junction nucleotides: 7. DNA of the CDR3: TGTGCCAGCAGCTTAGGCCCCGGGAGGGCCCATGAGCAGTTCTTC. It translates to CASSLGPGRAHEQFF.

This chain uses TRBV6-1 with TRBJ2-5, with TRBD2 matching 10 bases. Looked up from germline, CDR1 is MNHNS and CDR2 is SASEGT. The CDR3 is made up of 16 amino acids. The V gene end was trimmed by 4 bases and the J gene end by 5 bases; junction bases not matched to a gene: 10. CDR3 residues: CASSGRAGGPGETQYF. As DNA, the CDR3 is TGTGCCAGCAGTGGAAGAGCGGGAGGGCCGGGGGAGACCCAGTACTTC.